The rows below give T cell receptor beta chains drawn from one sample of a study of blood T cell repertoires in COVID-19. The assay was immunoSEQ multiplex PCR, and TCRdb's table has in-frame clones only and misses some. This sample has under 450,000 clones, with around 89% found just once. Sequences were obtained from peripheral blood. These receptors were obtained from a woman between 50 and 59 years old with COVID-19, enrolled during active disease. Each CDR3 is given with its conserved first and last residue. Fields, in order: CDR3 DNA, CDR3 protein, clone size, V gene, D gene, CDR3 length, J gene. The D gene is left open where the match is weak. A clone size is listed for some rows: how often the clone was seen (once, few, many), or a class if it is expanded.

TGTGCCAGCAGTTTGCAGGAGCAGTACTTC CASSLQEQYF once TRBV28 NA 10 TRBJ2-7
TGTGCCAGCAGCTTTACAGGGATATGGACTGAAGCTTTCTTT CASSFTGIWTEAFF NA TRBV5-5 NA 14 TRBJ1-1
TGTGCCAGCTATAGAGGAGGGGCCAACGTCCTGACTTTC CASYRGGANVLTF NA TRBV6-5 NA 13 TRBJ2-6
TGTGCCAGCAGCCCCCTGGGACAGGATTATGGCTACACCTTC CASSPLGQDYGYTF NA TRBV6-5 TRBD1 14 TRBJ1-2
TGCGCCAGCAGCTTGGGGGGGACAGGGGCCAGTCGCACTGAAGCTTTCTTT CASSLGGTGASRTEAFF NA TRBV5-1 TRBD1 17 TRBJ1-1
TGTGCCAGCAGCATAGATCCAGGGGGCTTGAGGGAAAAACTGTTTTTT CASSIDPGGLREKLFF NA TRBV5-4 TRBD1 16 TRBJ1-4
TGTGCCAGCACACAACCGGGACAGCCCAATCAGCCCCAGCATTTT CASTQPGQPNQPQHF NA TRBV6-5 TRBD1 15 TRBJ1-5
TGTGCCTGTGATCGGCGACAGCTCACTGAAGCTTTCTTT CACDRRQLTEAFF NA TRBV30 NA 13 TRBJ1-1
TGTGCCATCACGGGGACTTCTAACTCTGGGGCCAACGTCCTGACTTTC CAITGTSNSGANVLTF NA TRBV10-3 NA 16 TRBJ2-6
TGTGCCAGCACCTCGATGACAGGGGGCACCGATGGCTACACCTTC CASTSMTGGTDGYTF NA TRBV2 TRBD1 15 TRBJ1-2
TGTGCCAGCTCGATTTACTCCCGAACCAATGAGCAGTTCTTC CASSIYSRTNEQFF NA TRBV7-3 NA 14 TRBJ2-1
TGCGCCAGCAGCCTGGGGACAGCGTTCAACACTGAAGCTTTCTTT CASSLGTAFNTEAFF NA TRBV5-1 TRBD1 15 TRBJ1-1
TGCAGCGTTGGTCGACAGGTCGAGACCCAGTACTTC CSVGRQVETQYF NA TRBV29-1 NA 12 TRBJ2-5
TGTGCCAGCAGCTTGGCCTTCGGGGGTATCCTCCACTTT CASSLAFGGILHF NA TRBV7-2 NA 13 TRBJ1-6